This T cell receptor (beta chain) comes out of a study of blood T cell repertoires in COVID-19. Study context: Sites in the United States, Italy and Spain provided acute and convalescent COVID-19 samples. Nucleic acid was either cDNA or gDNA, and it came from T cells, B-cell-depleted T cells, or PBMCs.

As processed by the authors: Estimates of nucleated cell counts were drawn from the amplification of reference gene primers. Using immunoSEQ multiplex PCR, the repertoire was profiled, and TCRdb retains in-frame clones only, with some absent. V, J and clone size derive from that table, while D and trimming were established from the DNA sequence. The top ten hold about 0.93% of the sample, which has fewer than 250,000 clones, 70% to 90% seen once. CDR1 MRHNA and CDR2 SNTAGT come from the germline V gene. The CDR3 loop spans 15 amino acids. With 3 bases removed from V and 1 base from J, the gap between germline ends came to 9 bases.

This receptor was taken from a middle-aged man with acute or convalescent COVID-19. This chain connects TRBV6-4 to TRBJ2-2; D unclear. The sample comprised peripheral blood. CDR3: CASSEAAGNTGELFF. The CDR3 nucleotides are TGTGCCAGCAGTGAAGCCGCAGGGAACACCGGGGAGCTGTTTTTT.